Shown below are 13 T cell receptor beta chains from a single sample sequenced in a study of CD8 T cells in Susac syndrome. RNA in amounts of about 0.45 to 1 ug was reverse transcribed with random hexamers. Using its own MiXCR run on the immunoSEQ multiplex PCR reads, TCRdb lists one record per CDR3 protein. The repertoire holds 150,000 or so distinct CDR3 sequences, with around 96% as singletons. Sequencing input: CD8+ T cells from PBMCs. The receptor source for this set is a human donor with multiple sclerosis.

The J gene is TRBJ2-2, the V gene TRBV25-1; D is ambiguous. CDR3 size: 10 residues. Trimming cost V 6 bases and J 8 bases, with 4 bases left between them. Germline assignment: CDR1 MGHDK and CDR2 SYGVNS. In nucleotides, the CDR3 is TGTGCCAGCAGGGGAGGGGAGCTGTTTTTT. This translates into CASRGGELFF.

The gene calls are TRBV25-1 and TRBJ1-5, with D hard to call. With 6 bases removed from V and 0 bases from J, the gap between germline ends came to 9 bases. CDR3 length: 14 amino acids. The V gene's germline CDR1 is MGHDK and CDR2 SYGVNS. The CDR3 region is CASSPSGSNQPQHF. CDR3 coding DNA: TGTGCCAGCAGCCCCAGTGGTAGCAATCAGCCCCAGCATTTT.

V gene TRBV9 combines with J gene TRBJ2-7; 10 nucleotides line up with TRBD1. CDR1 SGDLS and CDR2 YYNGEE come from the germline V gene. J gave up 5 bases and V 4 bases, and 12 bases lay outside the gene matches. The CDR3 consists of 16 residues. The CDR3 sequence: CASSSRDGTGENEQYF. CDR3 DNA: TGTGCCAGCAGCTCCCGAGATGGGACAGGGGAAAACGAGCAGTACTTC.

V and J are TRBV30 and TRBJ1-1; no reliable D call. There are 11 residues in the CDR3. The germline gives CDR1 GTSNPN, CDR2 SVGIG (reference sequence). V dropped 3 bases and J dropped 7 bases, with 9 bases sitting between them. The CDR3: CAWSWEVEAFF. The CDR3 DNA is TGTGCCTGGAGCTGGGAAGTTGAAGCTTTCTTT.

This clonotype was detected once. The V gene is TRBV30, the J gene TRBJ1-1; D is uncertain. Trimming left V 2 bases short and J 2 bases short, with 3 bases between. The CDR3 length is 11 residues. Germline CDR1 GTSNPN, CDR2 SVGIG (reference sequence). The CDR3 region is CAWSTNTEAFF. As DNA, the CDR3 is TGTGCCTGGAGTACAAACACTGAAGCTTTCTTT. Variable domain in full (rest from reference TRBV30 and TRBJ1-1): SQTIHQWPATLVQPVGSPLSLECTVEGTSNPNLYWYRQAAGRGLQLLFYSVGIGQISSEVPQNLSASRPQDRQFILSSKKLLLSDSGFYLCAWSTNTEAFFGQGTRLTVV.

V is TRBV5-1 and J is TRBJ2-3; the match to TRBD2 covers 8 bases. The V and J ends lost 3 bases and 10 bases, in that order; junction bases with no gene match: 10. The germline gives CDR1 SGHRS, CDR2 YFSETQ. This CDR3 has 14 amino acids. The CDR3 is CASSSFSPGGPQYF. CDR3 bases: TGCGCCAGCAGCTCCTTCTCTCCGGGGGGGCCGCAGTATTTT.

The chain carries TRBV7-9 and TRBJ1-5; no clear D. CDR1 is SEHNR and CDR2 is FQNEAQ in the germline V gene (reference sequence). V was shortened by 5 bases and J by 5 bases, with 13 bases between the two germline ends. The length of the CDR3 is 14 residues. The CDR3 DNA reads as TGTGCCAGCAGCCCCCGTCACGGCCATCAGCCCCAGCATTTT. It specifies CASSPRHGHQPQHF.

The chain joins TRBV30 to TRBJ1-2; 8 bases agree with TRBD1. Germline CDR1 reads GTSNPN; CDR2 reads SVGIG (reference sequence). The length of the CDR3 is 17 residues. Germline trimming cut 0 bases from V and 3 bases from J; bases unmatched to any gene: 12. The CDR3 DNA sequence: TGTGCCTGGAGTGTAATGGCCAGGGGGCGCGTGGACTATGGCTACACCTTC. It specifies CAWSVMARGRVDYGYTF.

This clonotype appeared once. The chain couples TRBV7-9 to TRBJ1-2; D gene uncertain. CDR1 and CDR2 (germline): SEHNR, FQNEAQ (reference sequence). The CDR3 sequence is 12 residues long. Trimming took 1 base from V and 8 from J, leaving 8 bases between them. CDR3 amino acids: CASSLGAAGYTF. The CDR3 DNA reads TGTGCCAGCAGCTTAGGGGCGGCAGGCTACACCTTC. Complete variable domain (other parts from reference TRBV7-9 and TRBJ1-2): DTGVSQNPRHKITKRGQNVTFRCDPISEHNRLYWYRQTLGQGPEFLTYFQNEAQLEKSRLLSDRFSAERPKGSFSTLEIQRTEQGDSAMYLCASSLGAAGYTFGSGTRLTVV.

The genes are TRBV6-2 or TRBV6-3 and TRBJ2-5; 11 bases align to TRBD2. The CDR3 is made up of 18 amino acids. After removal of 4 bases from V and 1 base from J, the junction contained 11 bases not matched to a gene. Looked up from germline, CDR1 is MNHEY and CDR2 is SVGEGT. The CDR3 DNA follows: TGTGCCAGCAGTTCTCGGAGTAGGCTAGCGGGGGGCCAAGAGACCCAGTACTTC. It codes for CASSSRSRLAGGQETQYF.

This chain connects TRBV4-1 to TRBJ1-6, with D possibly being TRBD1 (6 bases). V lost 0 bases to trimming and J lost 9 bases, with 15 bases between them. CDR1 and CDR2 (germline): MGHRA, YSYEKL. This CDR3 region has 16 residues. CDR3 amino acids: CASSQDQGIGGSPLHF. CDR3 DNA: TGCGCCAGCAGCCAAGATCAGGGGATTGGTGGTTCACCCCTCCACTTT.

This clonotype was observed once. The chain recombines TRBV9 with TRBJ1-5, with a tentative D call TRBD1 (5 bases). In germline, CDR1 is SGDLS, CDR2 YYNGEE. This CDR3 contains 14 residues. Trimming pared 0 bases from V and 4 bases from J, leaving 8 bases between. The CDR3 loop is CASSVGDPNQPQHF. The CDR3 coding sequence is TGTGCCAGCAGCGTAGGGGACCCTAATCAGCCCCAGCATTTT.

V gene TRBV9 combines with J gene TRBJ2-3; D gene unclear. CDR1 SGDLS and CDR2 YYNGEE come from the germline V gene. This CDR3 spans 12 amino acids. V was trimmed by 2 bases and J by 4 bases, leaving 5 bases between them. CDR3 in amino acids: CASSVNADTQYF. In nucleotides, the CDR3 is TGTGCCAGCAGCGTGAATGCAGATACGCAGTATTTT.